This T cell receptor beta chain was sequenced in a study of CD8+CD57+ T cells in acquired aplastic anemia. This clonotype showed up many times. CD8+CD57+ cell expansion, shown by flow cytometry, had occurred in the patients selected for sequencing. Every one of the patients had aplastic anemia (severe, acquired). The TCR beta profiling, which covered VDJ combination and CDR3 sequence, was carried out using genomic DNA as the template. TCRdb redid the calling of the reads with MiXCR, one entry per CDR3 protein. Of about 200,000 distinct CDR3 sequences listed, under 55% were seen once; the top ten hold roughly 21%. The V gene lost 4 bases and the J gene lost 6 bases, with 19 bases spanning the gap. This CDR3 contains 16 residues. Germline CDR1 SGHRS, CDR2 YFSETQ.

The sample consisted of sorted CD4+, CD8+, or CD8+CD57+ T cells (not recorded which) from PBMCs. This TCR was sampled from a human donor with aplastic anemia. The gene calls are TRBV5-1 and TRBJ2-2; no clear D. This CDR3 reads CASSPGGPDQSGELFF. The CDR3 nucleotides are TGCGCCAGCAGCCCGGGTGGTCCGGATCAATCCGGGGAGCTGTTTTTT.